This TCR beta chain was observed in a study of blood T cell repertoires in COVID-19. Overall study: Some COVID-19 samples were acute and others convalescent; all came from the United States, Italy and Spain. PBMCs, B-cell-depleted T cells, or T cells provided the cDNA or gDNA that made up the material.

How the authors handled the data: Scientists estimated how many nucleated cells there were by amplifying reference gene primers. Here immunoSEQ multiplex PCR was the method, and the copy in TCRdb shows in-frame clones only, minus some. The V and J calls and clone size are taken from that table; D and trimming were inferred from the DNA. The sample gives 150,000 to 200,000 clones, roughly 80% of which show up once; approximately 6.9% is in the top ten. Material for sequencing was peripheral blood. The origin of this receptor is a man aged 55 to 70 with acute or convalescent COVID-19.

The DNA for the CDR3 is TGTGCCAGCACGGCGGGACAGACAACTAATGAAAAACTGTTTTTT. Protein sequence: CASTAGQTTNEKLFF. The chain couples TRBV18 to TRBJ1-4, with 7 bases that match TRBD1. Germline lookup yields CDR1 KGHSH and CDR2 LQKENI. After removal of 8 bases from V and 0 bases from J, the junction contained 6 bases not matched to a gene. The CDR3 totals 15 residues. The entire variable domain, with the rest obtained from reference TRBV18 and TRBJ1-4, is as follows: NAGVMQNPRHLVRRRGQEARLRCSPMKGHSHVYWYRQLPEEGLKFMVYLQKENIIDESGMPKERFSAEFPKEGPSILRIQQVVRGDSAAYFCASTAGQTTNEKLFFGSGTQLSVL.